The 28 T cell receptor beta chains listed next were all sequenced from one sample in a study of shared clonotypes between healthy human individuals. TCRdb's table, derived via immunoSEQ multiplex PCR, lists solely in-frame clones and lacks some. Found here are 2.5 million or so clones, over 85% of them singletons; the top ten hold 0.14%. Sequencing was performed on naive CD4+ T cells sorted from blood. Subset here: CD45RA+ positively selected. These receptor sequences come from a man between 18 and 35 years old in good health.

CDR3 in amino acids: CASSLTAGGAEQYF. In nucleotides, the CDR3 is TGTGCCAGCAGCTTAACAGCGGGAGGGGCCGAGCAGTACTTC. The rearrangement joins TRBV7-2 to TRBJ2-7, with 10 positions matching TRBD2. J gave up 6 bases and V 2 bases, and 4 bases lay outside the gene matches. This CDR3 has 14 residues. Germline V gene data show CDR1 as SGHTA and CDR2 as FQGNSA.

The CDR3 bases are TGTGCCAGTACCATGGGACAGGGTGTTCAAGAGACCCAGTACTTC. Amino acids: CASTMGQGVQETQYF. V and J are TRBV19 and TRBJ2-5; 9 bases are shared with TRBD1. This CDR3 contains 15 residues. Germline V gene lookup returns CDR1 LNHDA and CDR2 SQIVND (reference sequence). J gave up 2 bases and V 7 bases, and 8 bases lay outside the gene matches.

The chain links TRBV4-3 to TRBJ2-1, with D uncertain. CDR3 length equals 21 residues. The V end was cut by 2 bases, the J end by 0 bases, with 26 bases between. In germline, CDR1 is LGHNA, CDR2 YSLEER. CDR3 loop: CASSQSHLGERTTLSYNEQFF. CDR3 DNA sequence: TGCGCCAGCAGCCAAAGCCACCTAGGAGAAAGAACGACCCTCTCCTACAATGAGCAGTTCTTC.

This CDR3 is CASSERASGGVGNEQFF. The DNA for the CDR3 is TGTGCCAGCAGTGAAAGGGCTAGCGGGGGGGTTGGGAATGAGCAGTTCTTC. J is TRBJ2-1 and V is TRBV2, with TRBD2 matching over 12 bases. Trimming cost V 2 bases and J 7 bases; bases outside gene matches: 9. CDR3 size: 17 residues. The germline gives CDR1 SNHLY, CDR2 FYNNEI.

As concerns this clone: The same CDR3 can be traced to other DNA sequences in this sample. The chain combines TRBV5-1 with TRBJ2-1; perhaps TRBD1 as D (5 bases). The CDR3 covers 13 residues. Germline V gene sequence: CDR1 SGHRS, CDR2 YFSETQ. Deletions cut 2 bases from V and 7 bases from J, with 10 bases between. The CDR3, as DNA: TGCGCCAGCAGCTTAGGGGTTGGTAATGAGCAGTTCTTC. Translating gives CASSLGVGNEQFF.

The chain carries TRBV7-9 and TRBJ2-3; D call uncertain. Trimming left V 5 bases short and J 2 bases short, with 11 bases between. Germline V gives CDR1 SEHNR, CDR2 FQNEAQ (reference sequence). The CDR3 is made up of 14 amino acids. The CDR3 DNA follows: TGTGCCAGCAGCCCCGTAGGGTCCACAGATACGCAGTATTTT. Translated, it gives CASSPVGSTDTQYF.

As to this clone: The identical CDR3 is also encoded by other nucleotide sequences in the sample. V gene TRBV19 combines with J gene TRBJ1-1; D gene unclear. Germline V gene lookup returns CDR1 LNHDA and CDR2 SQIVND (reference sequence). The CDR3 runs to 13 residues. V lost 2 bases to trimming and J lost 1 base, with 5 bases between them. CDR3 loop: CASSISGNTEAFF. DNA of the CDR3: TGTGCCAGTAGTATATCAGGGAACACTGAAGCTTTCTTT. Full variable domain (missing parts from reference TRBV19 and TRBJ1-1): DGGITQSPKYLFRKEGQNVTLSCEQNLNHDAMYWYRQDPGQGLRLIYYSQIVNDFQKGDIAEGYSVSREKKESFPLTVTSAQKNPTAFYLCASSISGNTEAFFGQGTRLTVV.

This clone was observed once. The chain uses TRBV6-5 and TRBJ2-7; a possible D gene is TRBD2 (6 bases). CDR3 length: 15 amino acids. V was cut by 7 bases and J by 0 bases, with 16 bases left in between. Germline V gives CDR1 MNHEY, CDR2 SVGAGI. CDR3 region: CASKEGILDSYEQYF. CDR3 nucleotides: TGTGCCAGCAAGGAGGGGATCTTGGACTCCTACGAGCAGTACTTC.

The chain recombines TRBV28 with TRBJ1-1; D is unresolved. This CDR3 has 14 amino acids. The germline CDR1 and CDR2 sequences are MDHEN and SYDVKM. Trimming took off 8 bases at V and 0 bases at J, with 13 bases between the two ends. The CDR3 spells CASYEGGMNTEAFF. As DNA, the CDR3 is TGTGCCAGCTACGAGGGAGGGATGAACACTGAAGCTTTCTTT.

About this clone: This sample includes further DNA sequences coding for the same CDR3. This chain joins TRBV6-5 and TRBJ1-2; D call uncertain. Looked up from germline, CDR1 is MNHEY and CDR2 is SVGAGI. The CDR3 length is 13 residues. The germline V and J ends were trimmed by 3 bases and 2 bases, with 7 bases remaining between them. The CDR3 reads CASSYGQNYGYTF. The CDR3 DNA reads TGTGCCAGCAGTTATGGTCAAAACTATGGCTACACCTTC.

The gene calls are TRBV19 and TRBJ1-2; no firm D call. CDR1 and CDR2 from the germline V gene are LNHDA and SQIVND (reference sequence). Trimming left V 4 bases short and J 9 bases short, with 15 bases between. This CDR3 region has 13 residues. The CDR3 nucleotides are TGTGCCAGTAGTACCGTCGTCCTATGGAGCTACACCTTC. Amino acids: CASSTVVLWSYTF.

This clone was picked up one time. CDR3 DNA: TGCAGCGTTGGGCAGGGCGCTAGCACAGATACGCAGTATTTT. Translated, it gives CSVGQGASTDTQYF. This rearrangement joins TRBV29-1 to TRBJ2-3; D perhaps matches TRBD1 (5 bases). Germline V gene lookup returns CDR1 SQVTM and CDR2 ANQGSEA. The length of the CDR3 is 14 residues. V lost 4 bases and J lost 0, with 11 bases in between.

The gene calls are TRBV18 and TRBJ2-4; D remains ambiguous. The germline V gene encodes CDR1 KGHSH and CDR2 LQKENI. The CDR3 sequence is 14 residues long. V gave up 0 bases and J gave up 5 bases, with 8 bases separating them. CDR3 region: CASSPPGFQNIQYF. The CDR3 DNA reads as TGTGCCAGCTCACCACCAGGGTTCCAAAACATTCAGTACTTC.

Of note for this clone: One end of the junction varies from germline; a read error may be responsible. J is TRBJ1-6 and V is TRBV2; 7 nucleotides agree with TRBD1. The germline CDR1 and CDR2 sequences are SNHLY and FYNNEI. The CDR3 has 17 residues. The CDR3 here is CASSEATSTGWNSPLHF. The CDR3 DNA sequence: TGTGCCAGCAGCGAAGCCACCTCGACAGGGTGGAATTCACCCCTCCACTTT.

CDR3 region: CASRLARTSDTGTDTQYF. In nucleotides, the CDR3 is TGTGCAAGTCGCTTAGCGCGTACTAGCGACACTGGGACAGATACGCAGTATTTT. This chain connects TRBV12-2 to TRBJ2-3; TRBD2 is taken as the D call from the table, unchecked against the DNA. TRBV12-2 is a pseudogene locus. The CDR3 loop spans 18 amino acids.

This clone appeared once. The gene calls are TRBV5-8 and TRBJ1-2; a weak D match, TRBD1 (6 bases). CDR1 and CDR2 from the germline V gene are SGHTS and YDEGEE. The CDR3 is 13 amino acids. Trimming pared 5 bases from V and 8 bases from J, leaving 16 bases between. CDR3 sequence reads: CASRQTGAYGYTF. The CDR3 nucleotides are TGTGCCAGCAGGCAGACAGGAGCCTACGGCTACACCTTC.

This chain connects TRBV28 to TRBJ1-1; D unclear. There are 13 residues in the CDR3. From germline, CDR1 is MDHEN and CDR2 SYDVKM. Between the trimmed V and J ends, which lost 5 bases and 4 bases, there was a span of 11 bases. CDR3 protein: CASSPDQGTEAFF. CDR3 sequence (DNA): TGTGCCAGCAGTCCCGATCAAGGCACTGAAGCTTTCTTT.

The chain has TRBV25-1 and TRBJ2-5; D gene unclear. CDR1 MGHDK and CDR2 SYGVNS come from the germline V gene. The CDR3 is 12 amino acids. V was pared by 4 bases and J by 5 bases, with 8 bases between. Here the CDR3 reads CASSGEVETQYF. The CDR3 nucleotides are TGTGCCAGCAGTGGAGAGGTTGAGACCCAGTACTTC.

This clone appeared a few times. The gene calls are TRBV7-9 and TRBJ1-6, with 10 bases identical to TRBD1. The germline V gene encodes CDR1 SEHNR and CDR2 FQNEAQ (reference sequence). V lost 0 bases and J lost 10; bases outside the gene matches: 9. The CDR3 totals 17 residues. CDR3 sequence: CASSLAVMDRGGSPLHF. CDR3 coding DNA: TGTGCCAGCAGCTTAGCGGTAATGGACAGGGGGGGCTCACCCCTCCACTTT.

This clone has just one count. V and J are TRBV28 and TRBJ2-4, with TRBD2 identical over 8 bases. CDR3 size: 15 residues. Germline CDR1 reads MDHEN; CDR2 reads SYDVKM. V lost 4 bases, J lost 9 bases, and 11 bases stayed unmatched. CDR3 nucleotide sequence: TGTGCCAGCAGTTATCGGGGGGGCCTTTTTGGCATTCAGTACTTC. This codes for CASSYRGGLFGIQYF.

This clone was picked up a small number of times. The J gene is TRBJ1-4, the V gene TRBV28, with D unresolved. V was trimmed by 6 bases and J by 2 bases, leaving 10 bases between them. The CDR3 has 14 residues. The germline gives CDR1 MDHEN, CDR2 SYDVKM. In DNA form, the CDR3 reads TGTGCCAGCAGCCCGGACTTCACTAATGAAAAACTGTTTTTT. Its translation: CASSPDFTNEKLFF.

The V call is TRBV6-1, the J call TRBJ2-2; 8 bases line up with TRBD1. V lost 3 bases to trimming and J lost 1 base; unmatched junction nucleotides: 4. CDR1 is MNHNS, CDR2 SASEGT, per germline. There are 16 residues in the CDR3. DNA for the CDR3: TGTGCCAGCAGTGAGCTGGGGACAGGGAACACCGGGGAGCTGTTTTTT. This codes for CASSELGTGNTGELFF.

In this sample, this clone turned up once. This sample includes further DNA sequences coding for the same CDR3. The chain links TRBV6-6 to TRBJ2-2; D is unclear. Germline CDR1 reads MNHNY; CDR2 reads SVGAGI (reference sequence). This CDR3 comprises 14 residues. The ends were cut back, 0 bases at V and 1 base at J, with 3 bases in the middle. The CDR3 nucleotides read TGTGCCAGCAGTTACTCCCGGAACACCGGGGAGCTGTTTTTT. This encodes CASSYSRNTGELFF.

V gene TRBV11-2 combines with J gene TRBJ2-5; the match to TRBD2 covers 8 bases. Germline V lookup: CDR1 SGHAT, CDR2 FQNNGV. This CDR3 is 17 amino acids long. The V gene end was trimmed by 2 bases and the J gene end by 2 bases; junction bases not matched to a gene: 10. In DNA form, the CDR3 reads TGTGCCAGCAGCTTAAAATTAGCGTCTAGCGGGCAAGAGACCCAGTACTTC. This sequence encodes CASSLKLASSGQETQYF.

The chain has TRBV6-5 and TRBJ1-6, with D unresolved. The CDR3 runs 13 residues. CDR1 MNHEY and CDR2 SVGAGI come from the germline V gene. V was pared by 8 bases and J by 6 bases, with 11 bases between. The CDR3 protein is CASRAGFNSPLHF. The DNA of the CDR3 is TGTGCCAGCCGGGCCGGCTTTAATTCACCCCTCCACTTT.

As DNA, the CDR3 is TGTGCCACCACTGGCCAGGATGACTACGAGCAGTACTTC. Its protein is CATTGQDDYEQYF. The chain combines TRBV10-3 with TRBJ2-7; D gene uncertain. The CDR3 runs 13 residues. Trimming stripped 10 bases from V and 3 bases from J, with 16 bases between. Germline V gene data show CDR1 as ENHRY and CDR2 as SYGVKD.

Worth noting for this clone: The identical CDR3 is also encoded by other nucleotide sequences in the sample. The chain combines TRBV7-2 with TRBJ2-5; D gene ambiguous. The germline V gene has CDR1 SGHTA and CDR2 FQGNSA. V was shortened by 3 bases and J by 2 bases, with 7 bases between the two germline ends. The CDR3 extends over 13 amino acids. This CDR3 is CASSFGLQETQYF. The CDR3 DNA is TGTGCCAGCAGCTTTGGCTTACAAGAGACCCAGTACTTC.

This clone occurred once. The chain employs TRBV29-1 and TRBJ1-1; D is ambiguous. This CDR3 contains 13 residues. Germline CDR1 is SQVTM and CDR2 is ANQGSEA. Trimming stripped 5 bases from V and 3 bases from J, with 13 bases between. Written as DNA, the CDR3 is TGCAGCGTTCTTTCCCATTTCGACACTGAAGCTTTCTTT. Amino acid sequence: CSVLSHFDTEAFF.